Below, 22 T cell receptor beta chains from the same sample are listed, as sequenced in a study of CD8 T cells in ankylosing spondylitis. TCRdb reprocessed the 5' RACE reads with MiXCR, giving one entry per CDR3 protein. The profile covers about 140,000 distinct CDR3 sequences, with around 10% appearing a single time and around 4.3% taken by the ten largest. Source material: blood, either unsorted or a sorted T cell fraction (not recorded which). The receptors derive from a female donor with ankylosing spondylitis or in good health (not recorded which).

This clonotype was observed at least ten times. The V and J genes are TRBV2 and TRBJ2-2, with 14 bases that match TRBD2. The CDR3 consists of 19 residues. V dropped 5 bases and J dropped 2; count of bases not matched to a gene: 10. CDR1 and CDR2 (germline): SNHLY, FYNNEI. The CDR3 nucleotides are TGTGCCAGCAGTTCCGGGACTAGCGGGGGTCCTCGAAACACCGGGGAGCTGTTTTTT. Encoded protein: CASSSGTSGGPRNTGELFF. Full variable domain (outside the CDR3, taken from reference TRBV2 and TRBJ2-2): EPEVTQTPSHQVTQMGQEVILRCVPISNHLYFYWYRQILGQKVEFLVSFYNNEISEKSEIFDDQFSVERPDGSNFTLKIRSTKLEDSAMYFCASSSGTSGGPRNTGELFFGEGSRLTVL.

The chain uses TRBV12-3 or TRBV12-4 and TRBJ2-7; possibly TRBD1 for D (5 bases). The CDR3 totals 16 residues. Trimming took off 6 bases at V and 1 base at J, with 19 bases between the two ends. The CDR3 DNA is TGTGCCAGCAGCCTGCCCAGGGCAGGGCAATCCTACGAGCAGTACTTC. Its translation is CASSLPRAGQSYEQYF.

As concerns this clonotype: Possible read error: a much larger clone is one base away. V usage is TRBV30 and J usage is TRBJ2-7; TRBD2 might be the D (5 bases). CDR1 and CDR2 (germline): GTSNPN, SVGIG (reference sequence). The CDR3 totals 13 residues. CDR3 bases: TGTGCCTTGCTGGTGGGGAGCTCCTACGAGCATTACTTC. Residues: CALLVGSSYEHYF.

Many counts were recorded for this clonotype. The chain joins TRBV29-1 to TRBJ2-6, with 8 bases matching TRBD1. The CDR3 length is 16 residues. Germline V gene lookup returns CDR1 SQVTM and CDR2 ANQGSEA. The V segment lost 6 bases and the J segment 0 bases; nucleotides outside the gene matches: 7. The CDR3: CSVSTGAVSGANVLTF. As DNA, the CDR3 is TGCAGCGTCTCGACAGGGGCGGTCTCTGGGGCCAACGTCCTGACTTTC.

In this sample, this clonotype turned up a few times. The chain uses TRBV2 and TRBJ2-7; the match to TRBD2 covers 8 bases. The CDR3 has 13 amino acids. V lost 3 bases and J lost 4; bases outside the gene matches: 2. The V gene's germline CDR1 is SNHLY and CDR2 FYNNEI. The CDR3 loop is CASSERGVYEQYF. The CDR3 nucleotides read TGTGCCAGCAGTGAGCGGGGGGTTTACGAGCAGTACTTC.

There are many counts of this clonotype. The chain couples TRBV5-5 to TRBJ1-6; no definite D call. In germline, CDR1 is SGHKS, CDR2 YYEKEE (reference sequence). The ends were cut back, 0 bases at V and 6 bases at J, with 10 bases in the middle. This CDR3 is built from 15 residues. This CDR3 reads CASSLEGFSNSPLHF. CDR3 nucleotides: TGTGCCAGCAGCTTGGAAGGGTTCAGTAATTCACCCCTCCACTTT.

The table lists this clonotype with a few counts. V is TRBV7-9 and J is TRBJ2-7; D is unresolved. The V end was cut by 4 bases, the J end by 3 bases, with 10 bases between. The CDR3 contains 13 residues. Germline assignment: CDR1 SEHNR and CDR2 FQNEAQ (reference sequence). The CDR3 DNA reads as TGTGCCAGCAGCTCCGACCGGAACTACGAGCAGTACTTC. It codes for CASSSDRNYEQYF.

This clonotype was counted at least ten times. The chain combines TRBV20-1 with TRBJ1-2, with TRBD1 as a possible D gene (6 bases). Germline V CDR1 and CDR2: DFQATT, SNEGSKA (reference sequence). The CDR3 totals 14 residues. V dropped 1 base and J dropped 6 bases, with 15 bases sitting between them. The CDR3 DNA sequence: TGCAGTGCTAGAGGAGGGGGGGCTGGAGATGGCTACACCTTC. It codes for CSARGGGAGDGYTF.

A note on this clonotype: This may be a read error: a much more frequent sequence differs by one nucleotide. This chain uses TRBV13 with TRBJ2-7; the match to TRBD2 covers 12 bases. The CDR3 loop spans 15 amino acids. Germline-derived CDR1 and CDR2 are PRHDT and FYEKMQ (reference sequence). The trim removed 5 bases at V and 7 bases at J, leaving 9 bases unmatched. CDR3: CASSPRLAGDGEQYF. The CDR3 DNA reads TGTGCCAGCAGCCCACGACTAGCGGGGGACGGTGAGCAGTACTTC.

This clonotype was observed a single time. This may stem from a read error, because a much larger clone lies one nucleotide away. The V and J genes are TRBV6-5 and TRBJ1-5; D might be TRBD1 (5 bases). The germline V gene has CDR1 MNHEY and CDR2 SVGAGI. This CDR3 spans 14 amino acids. This CDR3 reads CANSWQGAGQPQHF. CDR3 DNA sequence: TGTGCCAACAGTTGGCAGGGTGCGGGACAGCCCCAGCATTTT.

For this clonotype: With only one base between it and a far larger clone, this is likely a read error. This chain connects TRBV27 to TRBJ2-2, with 12 positions matching TRBD2. This CDR3 comprises 15 residues. Germline V CDR1 and CDR2: MNHEY, SMNVEV (reference sequence). The CDR3 is CAGSLGLAGTGELFF. The CDR3 DNA follows: TGTGCCGGCAGTTTGGGACTAGCGGGCACCGGGGAGCTGTTTTTT.

This clonotype came up many times. This rearrangement joins TRBV9 to TRBJ2-6; either TRBD1 or TRBD2 may fit D (5 bases each). Germline values: CDR1 SGDLS, CDR2 YYNGEE. The CDR3 runs 15 residues. Trimming took 3 bases from V and 2 from J, leaving 9 bases between them. CDR3 in amino acids: CASSGGEAGANVLTF. The DNA of the CDR3 is TGTGCCAGCAGCGGAGGGGAAGCTGGGGCCAACGTCCTGACTTTC.

Many counts were recorded for this clonotype. V is TRBV28 and J is TRBJ2-3; D remains ambiguous. CDR1 and CDR2 (germline): MDHEN, SYDVKM. Deletions cut 2 bases from V and 6 bases from J, with 12 bases between. The length of the CDR3 is 14 residues. The CDR3 reads CASSLATPQDTQYF. CDR3 DNA sequence: TGTGCCAGCAGTTTAGCTACGCCGCAGGATACGCAGTATTTT.

Comment on this clonotype: Possible read error: a much larger clone is one base away. This sequence joins TRBV12-3 or TRBV12-4 and TRBJ2-4, with D perhaps given as TRBD1 or TRBD2 (6 bases each). CDR3 length equals 12 residues. The germline V and J ends were trimmed by 5 bases and 9 bases, with 11 bases remaining between them. The CDR3 coding sequence is TGTGCCAGCAGTCCGGGGGCTGCCATTCAGTACTTC. Its protein is CASSPGAAIQYF.

This clonotype was detected many times. This rearrangement joins TRBV5-1 to TRBJ1-1; D is perhaps TRBD1 (6 bases). Germline CDR1 and CDR2: SGHRS and YFSETQ. This CDR3 spans 12 amino acids. The V end was cut by 5 bases, the J end by 6 bases, with 11 bases between. This CDR3 is CASRGDNSEAFF. In DNA form, the CDR3 reads TGCGCCAGCAGGGGGGACAACTCTGAAGCTTTCTTT.

This clonotype has a count of ten or more. The J gene is TRBJ2-3, the V gene TRBV29-1; 10 positions agree with TRBD1. Germline V gene sequence: CDR1 SQVTM, CDR2 ANQGSEA. The V segment lost 7 bases and the J segment 4 bases; nucleotides outside the gene matches: 5. The CDR3 runs to 13 residues. The CDR3 sequence is CSGGTGVSDTQYF. CDR3 DNA sequence: TGCAGCGGCGGGACAGGGGTGTCAGATACGCAGTATTTT.

This chain links TRBV29-1 with TRBJ1-2; D is unclear. V lost 1 base to trimming and J lost 8 bases, with 11 bases between them. This CDR3 region has 12 residues. CDR1 and CDR2 from the germline V gene are SQVTM and ANQGSEA. The CDR3 loop is CSVEVKPGGYTF. The CDR3 DNA sequence: TGCAGCGTTGAAGTTAAACCGGGAGGCTACACCTTC.

This clonotype was counted at least ten times. The chain couples TRBV10-3 to TRBJ1-5, with TRBD1 matching 7 bases. V lost 4 bases and J lost 5; bases outside the gene matches: 8. In germline, CDR1 is ENHRY, CDR2 SYGVKD. The CDR3 runs 15 residues. In DNA form, the CDR3 reads TGTGCCATCAGTGCACATACAGGGGTCGATCAGCCCCAGCATTTT. Protein: CAISAHTGVDQPQHF.

This clonotype was counted at least ten times. The chain recombines TRBV7-2 with TRBJ2-3, with D tentatively TRBD1 or TRBD2 (7 bases each). CDR1 is SGHTA, CDR2 FQGNSA, per germline. The CDR3 runs 15 residues. V lost 5 bases, J lost 3 bases, and 15 bases lay in between. DNA for the CDR3: TGTGCCAGCAGCGCAGGGGGGGTCAATACAGATACGCAGTATTTT. Protein product: CASSAGGVNTDTQYF.

This clonotype was detected many times. The chain uses TRBV5-1 and TRBJ2-1, with 8 bases that match TRBD2. Trimming cost V 0 bases and J 2 bases; bases outside gene matches: 4. Germline V lookup: CDR1 SGHRS, CDR2 YFSETQ. The CDR3 consists of 16 residues. CDR3 coding DNA: TGCGCCAGCAGCTTGGCCCTAGCGGGCCCCTACAATGAGCAGTTCTTC. Translated: CASSLALAGPYNEQFF.

The chain couples TRBV7-9 to TRBJ2-1, with no clear D. CDR3 length: 15 amino acids. The germline V and J ends were trimmed by 1 base and 3 bases, with 10 bases remaining between them. Germline V gives CDR1 SEHNR, CDR2 FQNEAQ (reference sequence). DNA of the CDR3: TGTGCCAGCAGCTTAGGCGAGTGGGGCTACAATGAGCAGTTCTTC. This codes for CASSLGEWGYNEQFF.

This clonotype was picked up many times. The V gene is TRBV18, the J gene TRBJ1-1, with D uncertain. CDR3 length: 12 residues. Germline CDR1 KGHSH, CDR2 LQKENI. The V end lost 2 bases, the J end lost 8 bases, and 9 bases lay between the germline ends. The CDR3 region has the DNA TGTGCCAGCTCACCAGCCCAGTCGGAAGCTTTCTTT. Encoded protein: CASSPAQSEAFF.